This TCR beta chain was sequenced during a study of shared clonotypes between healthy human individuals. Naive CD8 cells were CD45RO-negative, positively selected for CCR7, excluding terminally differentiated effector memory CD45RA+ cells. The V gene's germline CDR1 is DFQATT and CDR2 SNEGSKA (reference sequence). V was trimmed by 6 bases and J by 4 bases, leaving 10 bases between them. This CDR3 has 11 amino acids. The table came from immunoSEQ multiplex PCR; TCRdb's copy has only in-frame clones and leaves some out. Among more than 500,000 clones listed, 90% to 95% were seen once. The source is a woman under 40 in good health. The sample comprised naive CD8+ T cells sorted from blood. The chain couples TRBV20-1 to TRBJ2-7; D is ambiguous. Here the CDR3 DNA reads TGCAGTGCCGCACCAGCTTACGAGCAGTACTTC. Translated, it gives CSAAPAYEQYF.